This T cell receptor beta chain was captured by sequencing in a study of blood T cell repertoires in COVID-19. Authors' methods: Estimation of nucleated cell counts relied on the amplification of reference gene primers. Repertoires were generated with immunoSEQ multiplex PCR, while TCRdb's copy carries only in-frame clones and drops some. D and trimming were read from the DNA, whereas the V and J calls and clone size are those reported in that table. The sample has under 200,000 clones; less than 85% are singletons. V lost 6 bases, J lost 0 bases, and 13 bases stayed unmatched. The CDR3 is made up of 18 amino acids. In germline, CDR1 is LNHDA, CDR2 SQIVND (reference sequence).

The sample comprised PBMCs or T cells enriched from blood (not recorded which). The chain links TRBV19 to TRBJ1-5; 8 positions agree with TRBD1. The receptor was derived from a man aged 55 to 70 who had recovered from COVID-19. The CDR3: CASRSPGGRGYSNQPQHF. The DNA of the CDR3 is TGTGCCAGTAGGAGTCCAGGGGGCAGGGGGTATAGCAATCAGCCCCAGCATTTT. The full variable domain, its missing parts supplied by reference TRBV19 and TRBJ1-5, is DGGITQSPKYLFRKEGQNVTLSCEQNLNHDAMYWYRQDPGQGLRLIYYSQIVNDFQKGDIAEGYSVSREKKESFPLTVTSAQKNPTAFYLCASRSPGGRGYSNQPQHFGDGTRLSIL.